These T cell receptor beta chains were read from a single sample in a study of T cells in Graves' hyperthyroidism and ophthalmopathy. One entry per CDR3 protein results from TCRdb running MiXCR on the multiplex PCR reads. The table shows roughly 500,000 distinct CDR3 sequences, with 46% occurring only once. The sequencing sample was made of peripheral blood or thyroid tissue (not recorded which). These receptors came from an adult woman with Graves' disease, either hyperthyroidism or ophthalmopathy (not recorded which). The conserved cysteine and the conserved F or W are not part of the CDR3 here. A D gene is named only where the DNA matches it firmly.

d_gene | j_gene | len | v_gene | CDR3aa
. | TRBJ1-5 | 15 | TRBV25-1 | ASSARTQSVGNQPQH
. | TRBJ2-2 | 13 | TRBV7-2 | ASSLIGTNTGELF
TRBD2 | TRBJ2-2 | 13 | TRBV2 | ASRPPGLAGAELF
. | TRBJ1-5 | 13 | TRBV9 | ASSLSAYSNQPQH
. | TRBJ1-2 | 11 | TRBV20-1 | SAPPGETYGYT
TRBD1 | TRBJ1-6 | 17 | TRBV2 | ASSGGQRGSTFSTSPLH
TRBD1 | TRBJ2-7 | 13 | TRBV5-1 | ASSPEPDRVYEQY
TRBD1 | TRBJ1-4 | 8 | TRBV20-1 | SAARGQLF
. | TRBJ2-6 | 18 | TRBV2 | ASTTPGYNEQFSGANVLT
. | TRBJ2-6 | 13 | TRBV10-3 | AISEPGSGANVLT
TRBD2 | TRBJ2-7 | 14 | TRBV7-9 | ASSRLSGRALNEQY
. | TRBJ2-5 | 12 | TRBV5-1 | ASTTGIGKETQY
. | TRBJ1-1 | 11 | TRBV2 | ASRKGGNTEAF
. | TRBJ2-5 | 12 | TRBV7-2 | ASSPEVGGETQY
. | TRBJ1-4 | 14 | TRBV15 | ATGQGKNGANEKLF
. | TRBJ1-6 | 11 | TRBV12-3/TRBV12-4 | ASRGQGTSPLH
. | TRBJ1-1 | 11 | TRBV2 | ASSGIWVTEAF
. | TRBJ1-2 | 12 | TRBV10-3 | AISEPNINYGYT
TRBD1 | TRBJ1-3 | 13 | TRBV20-1 | SAREGGTAGNTIY
TRBD2 | TRBJ2-7 | 12 | TRBV10-3 | AIRALAGGYEQY
. | TRBJ2-2 | 13 | TRBV19 | ASSIDSQYTGELF
. | TRBJ1-5 | 13 | TRBV7-9 | ASSLTRQINQPQH
. | TRBJ1-2 | 10 | TRBV29-1 | SVEEGGGGYT
TRBD1 | TRBJ1-5 | 14 | TRBV2 | ASSSTGVGPTQPQH
. | TRBJ2-2 | 10 | TRBV29-1 | SAETNTGELF
. | TRBJ2-5 | 11 | TRBV24-1 | ATSDSGLETQY
TRBD2 | TRBJ2-3 | 12 | TRBV29-1 | SADSGRRADTQY
TRBD2 | TRBJ2-5 | 14 | TRBV6-6 | ASSYSQREEVETQY
TRBD1 | TRBJ1-4 | 15 | TRBV4-3 | ASSQEEAGGKLGKLF
. | TRBJ1-3 | 11 | TRBV29-1 | SVQGITGNTIY
. | TRBJ1-3 | 13 | TRBV7-2 | ASTLGGSSGNTIY
TRBD1 | TRBJ2-7 | 13 | TRBV6-5 | ASSYFRTGVYEQY
TRBD1 | TRBJ1-5 | 11 | TRBV29-1 | SVTGQGGQPQH
. | TRBJ2-5 | 12 | TRBV7-2 | ASSPALAQETQY
. | TRBJ1-1 | 11 | TRBV10-3 | AIARQTNTEAF
. | TRBJ2-7 | 11 | TRBV15 | ATGGGSSYEQY
. | TRBJ1-1 | 9 | TRBV25-1 | ASSEGAEAF
TRBD2 | TRBJ2-7 | 13 | TRBV7-3 | ASSLNSGITGEQY
TRBD1 | TRBJ2-5 | 14 | TRBV2 | ASSVSGGARQETQY
TRBD2 | TRBJ2-5 | 14 | TRBV7-9 | ASSLALAGAQETQY
TRBD1 | TRBJ2-7 | 13 | TRBV4-1 | ASSQDHRGNYEQY
. | TRBJ2-5 | 13 | TRBV28 | ASSTGGGYQETQY
. | TRBJ1-5 | 11 | TRBV6-1 | ASSSGYHQPQH
. | TRBJ1-6 | 14 | TRBV2 | ASSYEGGGRNSPLH
TRBD1 | TRBJ1-1 | 15 | TRBV10-3 | AISALWTGEMETEAF
. | TRBJ1-2 | 12 | TRBV11-3 | ASSRSGQTAGNT
TRBD1 | TRBJ1-2 | 12 | TRBV10-2 | ASTLTGASYGYT
. | TRBJ2-7 | 11 | TRBV20-1 | SAFQVGRGEQY
. | TRBJ1-2 | 11 | TRBV18 | ASGLQGDYGYT
TRBD2 | TRBJ2-5 | 14 | TRBV9 | ASSVALAGGLETQY
TRBD1 | TRBJ1-6 | 12 | TRBV20-1 | SASAGTGNSPLH
. | TRBJ1-1 | 11 | TRBV10-3 | AITPGGAPEAF
. | TRBJ2-3 | 11 | TRBV29-1 | SVERESTDTQY
. | TRBJ2-5 | 13 | TRBV7-8 | ASGAAAPGQETQY